A single T cell receptor (beta chain) is shown here with its context. The ends were cut back, 0 bases at V and 4 bases at J, with 4 bases in the middle. CDR1 and CDR2 from the germline V gene are MNHEY and SVGAGI. The length of the CDR3 is 13 residues. Some clones are missing from TCRdb's copy, which holds only in-frame ones; the method was immunoSEQ multiplex PCR. The repertoire includes roughly 160,000 clones, 74% of them detected once, and 2.5% to 3.5% sits in the top ten. This specimen belongs to a study of blood T cell repertoires in COVID-19. In the study overall: The study drew acute and convalescent COVID-19 samples from the United States, Italy and Spain.

Sequenced: peripheral blood. This chain connects TRBV6-5 to TRBJ1-5; D uncertain. The origin of this receptor is a woman of 80 years or more with acute or convalescent COVID-19. The CDR3 bases are TGTGCCAGCAGTTACTCGGAGAATCAGCCCCAGCATTTT. Translating it yields CASSYSENQPQHF.